This T cell receptor (beta chain) derives from a study of blood T cell repertoires in COVID-19 (dated by TCRdb to the early 2020s). Regarding the research as a whole: Samples covering the acute and convalescent phases of COVID-19 were provided by collaborators in the United States, Italy and Spain. A de-identified subject ID, COVID-19 status, age in years and sex were almost always included in the sample metadata. The prospective study material was composed of cDNA or gDNA derived from T cells, B-cell-depleted T cells, or PBMCs. Where available, HLA class I and class II types were obtained from metadata supplied by the sample provider rather than from assay-based typing. The dataset comprised deeply sampled blood TCRbeta repertoires from subjects exposed to, actively infected with, or recovered from COVID-19. The samples were drawn from two sources: the first 160 participants of the ongoing ImmuneRACE study, and 1,200 or so subjects contributed by 6 global collaborators. The repertoires were made available in a free public database intended to serve as a resource for research on the immune response to SARS-CoV-2. Findings and caveats that apply to the study as a whole: The amount of clinical and demographic metadata varied by source and participant and was provided uncurated.

Another Seattle source contributed samples from volunteer blood donors who had recovered from COVID-19. Whole blood was collected in K2EDTA tubes by collaborating institutions according to the institutions' own protocols. For TCRbeta analysis, collaborator samples were shipped as frozen whole blood, as isolated PBMCs, or as DNA extracted from either sample type. V and J are trimmed by 4 bases and 0 bases, and the gene matches miss 4 bases of the junction. In the germline V gene, CDR1 corresponds to SGHRS and CDR2 to YFSETQ. The CDR3 spans 14 residues, from the cysteine through the phenylalanine. Only the CDR3 DNA stays, 42 bases, in frame from base 1. In this sample, this clone turned up once. Which antigen it targets is not known. Base qualities were left out, and no much larger clone turns up one base away. The immunoSEQ Assay, a bias-controlled multiplex PCR, was used to amplify TCRbeta CDR3 regions from genomic DNA. The study's own analysis went as follows. Within the assay, amplification of reference gene primers was used to estimate how many nucleated cells each sample contained. To quantify the absolute abundance of each unique TCRbeta CDR3 rearrangement, sequence reads were collapsed and filtered. For each sample, productive Simpson clonality was calculated as the square root of Simpson's diversity index over productive rearrangements. TCRdb mirrors the immuneACCESS table, restricted to in-frame sequences. Some clones are absent from its copies; in checked studies, under half trace to an unresolved V gene, and the reason for the others is unknown. V and J calls and clone size come straight from that table; D and trimming were deduced from the DNA. Across this sample there are about 260,000 clones, with around 87% seen only once. About 1.6% of the sample is held by the ten biggest clonotypes.

Recombination linked TRBV5-1 to TRBJ2-7; TRBD1 aligns with 7 central bases. The specimen was peripheral blood. This sequence originates from a woman between 35 and 50 years old who had recovered from COVID-19. DNA sequence: TGCGCCAGCAGCCCTTGGGACAGCTCCTACGAGCAGTACTTC. The translation is CASSPWDSSYEQYF.